There are many counts of the clone carrying this T cell receptor (beta chain). As yet, its antigen is unknown. The record originates from a study of post-analysis software for immune sequencing data. Overall study context: The study covered relapsing-remitting, secondary progressive and progressive-relapsing courses of multiple sclerosis.

Carried by the TCR beta cDNA libraries were unique molecular identifiers. From the PCR reads, TCRdb called clonotypes with MiXCR, one entry per CDR3 protein. This sample carries about 820,000 distinct CDR3 sequences, roughly 50% of them seen once, and the ten largest clones take about 4.8%. Broader study findings: Normalized Chao1 diversity was significantly reduced in patients versus controls. Controls had lower frequencies than patients of five TRBV segments, which included TRBV5-6, TRBV5-1 and TRBV20-1.

Germline trimming cut 7 bases from V and 2 bases from J; bases unmatched to any gene: 11. This CDR3 is built from 15 residues. The chain joins TRBV12-3 or TRBV12-4 to TRBJ2-7; 7 bases agree with TRBD2. The receptor was derived from a girl aged 5 to 17 with multiple sclerosis. The sample taken for sequencing was blood. In nucleotides, the CDR3 is TGTGCCAGCACCGCAGGCGGGGGAGCCCCCTACGAGCAGTACTTC. Translating gives CASTAGGGAPYEQYF.